This T cell receptor beta chain was documented in a study of blood T cell repertoires in COVID-19. Study details: The origin of the acute and convalescent COVID-19 samples was the United States, Italy and Spain. PBMCs, B-cell-depleted T cells, or T cells were the source of the cDNA or gDNA that made up the material.

CDR1 is MDHEN, CDR2 SYDVKM, per germline. The CDR3 is 15 amino acids. V lost 7 bases to trimming and J lost 10 bases, with 23 bases between them. How the authors handled the data: Nucleated cell number was recorded as an estimate derived from reference gene primer amplification. Profiled with immunoSEQ multiplex PCR; TCRdb holds only in-frame clones, not every one. Clone size and V and J calls were adopted from that table, with D and trimming inferred from the DNA. The repertoire holds about 160,000 clones, with 75% to 90% as singletons. The sequencing input was peripheral blood. V and J are TRBV28 and TRBJ2-4; D may be TRBD2 (7 bases). This sequence originates from a human donor with acute or convalescent COVID-19. The donor label of this sample is uncertain. CDR3 coding DNA: TGTGCCAGCATTTCAGGGGCCAGCGGGAATGGAATTCAGTACTTC. Amino acids: CASISGASGNGIQYF.